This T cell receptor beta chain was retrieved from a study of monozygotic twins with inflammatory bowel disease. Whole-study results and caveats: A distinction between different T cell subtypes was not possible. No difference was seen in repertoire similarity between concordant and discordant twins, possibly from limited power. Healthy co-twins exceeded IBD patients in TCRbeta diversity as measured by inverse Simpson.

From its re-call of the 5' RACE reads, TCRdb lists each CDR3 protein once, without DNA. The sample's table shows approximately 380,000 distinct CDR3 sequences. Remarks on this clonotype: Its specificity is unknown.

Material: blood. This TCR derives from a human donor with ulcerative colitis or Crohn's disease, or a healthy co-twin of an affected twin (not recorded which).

CDR3 sequence reads: CASRGGLNTEAFF. The chain links TRBV28 to TRBJ1-1; absent DNA, TCRdb's TRBD1 call cannot be checked. Germline V CDR1 and CDR2: MDHEN, SYDVKM. CDR3 length: 13 residues.